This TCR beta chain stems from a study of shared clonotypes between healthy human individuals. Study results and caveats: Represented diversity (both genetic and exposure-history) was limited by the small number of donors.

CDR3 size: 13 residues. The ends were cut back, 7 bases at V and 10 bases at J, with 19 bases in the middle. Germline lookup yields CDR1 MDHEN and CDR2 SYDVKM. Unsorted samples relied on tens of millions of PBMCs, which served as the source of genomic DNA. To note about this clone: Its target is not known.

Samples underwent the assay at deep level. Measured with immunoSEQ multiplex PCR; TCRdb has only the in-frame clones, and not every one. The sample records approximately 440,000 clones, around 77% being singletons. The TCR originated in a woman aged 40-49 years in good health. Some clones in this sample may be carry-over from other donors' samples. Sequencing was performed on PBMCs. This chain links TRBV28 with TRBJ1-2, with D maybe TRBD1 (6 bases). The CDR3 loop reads CASKTSPGQLYTF. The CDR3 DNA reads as TGTGCCAGCAAAACTAGCCCGGGACAACTCTACACCTTC.